These T cell receptor beta chains were read from a single sample in a study of shared clonotypes between healthy human individuals. Here immunoSEQ multiplex PCR was the method, and the copy in TCRdb shows in-frame clones only, minus some. The profile shows about 2.4 million clones, 90% to 95% of them singletons. Sequenced input: naive CD4+ T cells from PBMCs. The origin of the receptors is a young man in good health. Some clones in this sample may be carry-over from other donors' samples. Both conserved end residues are part of each CDR3. Each record gives: J gene, V gene, clone size, D gene, CDR3 DNA, CDR3 protein. D genes are given only for firm matches. Clone size is not always given. Where it is, it says once, few, many or a class for expanded clones.

J gene: TRBJ2-7
V gene: TRBV28
clone size: .
D gene: TRBD2
CDR3 DNA: TGTGCCACCACCATGACTAGCGGGGAGTCCTACGAGCAGTACTTC
CDR3 protein: CATTMTSGESYEQYF

J gene: TRBJ1-5
V gene: TRBV6-5
clone size: .
D gene: .
CDR3 DNA: TGTGCCAGCAGTTATCAGGGGCCCCCGTCACCCCAGCATTTT
CDR3 protein: CASSYQGPPSPQHF

J gene: TRBJ2-7
V gene: TRBV28
clone size: .
D gene: TRBD1
CDR3 DNA: TGTGCCAGCAGCTCCCCCGGGACAGGGGGCCACGAGCAGTACTTC
CDR3 protein: CASSSPGTGGHEQYF

J gene: TRBJ2-1
V gene: TRBV2
clone size: .
D gene: TRBD2
CDR3 DNA: TGTGCCAGCGCTAGCGGGCCATACAATGAGCAGTTCTTC
CDR3 protein: CASASGPYNEQFF

J gene: TRBJ2-1
V gene: TRBV7-8
clone size: .
D gene: .
CDR3 DNA: TGTGCCAGCAGCTTAGTTGAGGGTTATGAGCAGTTCTTC
CDR3 protein: CASSLVEGYEQFF

J gene: TRBJ2-3
V gene: TRBV9
clone size: .
D gene: .
CDR3 DNA: TGTGCCAGCAGCGAGAGAGGGACCTACACAGATACGCAGTATTTT
CDR3 protein: CASSERGTYTDTQYF

J gene: TRBJ1-1
V gene: TRBV29-1
clone size: .
D gene: .
CDR3 DNA: TGCAGCGTTGGTTTGTTTAACACTGAAGCTTTCTTT
CDR3 protein: CSVGLFNTEAFF

J gene: TRBJ1-4
V gene: TRBV7-9
clone size: .
D gene: .
CDR3 DNA: TGTGCCAGCGGTGCAGGGGTTTCCAATGAAAAACTGTTTTTT
CDR3 protein: CASGAGVSNEKLFF

J gene: TRBJ2-6
V gene: TRBV5-1
clone size: .
D gene: .
CDR3 DNA: TGCGCCAGCAGCCCGACGCCGGGACGCCTCTCTGGGGCCAACGTCCTGACTTTC
CDR3 protein: CASSPTPGRLSGANVLTF

J gene: TRBJ2-3
V gene: TRBV7-8
clone size: .
D gene: TRBD2
CDR3 DNA: TGTGCCAGCAGCAGACTAGCGGGGAGCACAGATACGCAGTATTTT
CDR3 protein: CASSRLAGSTDTQYF

J gene: TRBJ2-5
V gene: TRBV6-6
clone size: .
D gene: .
CDR3 DNA: TGTGCCAGCAGTTATCTCTACCAAGAGACCCAGTACTTC
CDR3 protein: CASSYLYQETQYF

J gene: TRBJ2-3
V gene: TRBV5-1
clone size: .
D gene: TRBD1
CDR3 DNA: TGCGCCAGCAGCCGACAGGGGGCCACCTCCGCAGATACGCAGTATTTT
CDR3 protein: CASSRQGATSADTQYF

J gene: TRBJ2-7
V gene: TRBV7-6
clone size: .
D gene: .
CDR3 DNA: TGTGCCAGCAGCCCCACCGGACCGTCCCACGAGCAGTACTTC
CDR3 protein: CASSPTGPSHEQYF

J gene: TRBJ2-3
V gene: TRBV6-1
clone size: .
D gene: .
CDR3 DNA: TGTGCCAGCAGTGGCCCAGATACGCAGTATTTT
CDR3 protein: CASSGPDTQYF

J gene: TRBJ1-2
V gene: TRBV29-1
clone size: .
D gene: .
CDR3 DNA: TGCAGCGTTGTTTTGGGTAGACACTATGGCTACACCTTC
CDR3 protein: CSVVLGRHYGYTF

J gene: TRBJ2-3
V gene: TRBV5-4
clone size: .
D gene: .
CDR3 DNA: TGTGCCAGCAGCTCCCAACAGGGCGCAGATACGCAGTATTTT
CDR3 protein: CASSSQQGADTQYF

J gene: TRBJ2-1
V gene: TRBV5-1
clone size: .
D gene: TRBD2
CDR3 DNA: TGCGCCAGCAGCTGGACCGGGACTAGCCCAAATGAGCAGTTCTTC
CDR3 protein: CASSWTGTSPNEQFF

J gene: TRBJ2-5
V gene: TRBV2
clone size: once
D gene: .
CDR3 DNA: TGTGCCACCAAGAGGGGTGACCCAGGCGGGGAGACCCAGTACTTC
CDR3 protein: CATKRGDPGGETQYF

J gene: TRBJ2-1
V gene: TRBV5-4
clone size: .
D gene: .
CDR3 DNA: TGTGCCAGCAGCTTGCCGCCCGTGGGTTACAATGAGCAGTTCTTC
CDR3 protein: CASSLPPVGYNEQFF

J gene: TRBJ1-5
V gene: TRBV28
clone size: .
D gene: .
CDR3 DNA: TGTGCCAGCACGATTAGGACCCCGGGACCTAGGAATCAGCCCCAGCATTTT
CDR3 protein: CASTIRTPGPRNQPQHF

J gene: TRBJ1-1
V gene: TRBV5-4
clone size: once
D gene: TRBD1
CDR3 DNA: TGTGCCAGCAAGGTAGCAGGGGGGACTGAAGCTTTCTTT
CDR3 protein: CASKVAGGTEAFF

J gene: TRBJ2-1
V gene: TRBV9
clone size: .
D gene: TRBD2
CDR3 DNA: TGTGCCAGCAGCGCTTTGACTAGCGGGAGCTCCCATGAGCAGTTCTTC
CDR3 protein: CASSALTSGSSHEQFF

J gene: TRBJ2-7
V gene: TRBV7-9
clone size: .
D gene: .
CDR3 DNA: TGTGCCAGCAGCTTTGCCGGGAGCTCCTACGAGCAGTACTTC
CDR3 protein: CASSFAGSSYEQYF

J gene: TRBJ2-1
V gene: TRBV28
clone size: .
D gene: TRBD1
CDR3 DNA: TGTGCCAGCAGAAATTATGAGGGACAGGGAATTGATGAGCAGTTCTTC
CDR3 protein: CASRNYEGQGIDEQFF

J gene: TRBJ2-7
V gene: TRBV5-4
clone size: .
D gene: .
CDR3 DNA: TGTGCCAGCAGCTTGGCCTGGGGGCAGGACTACGAGCAGTACTTC
CDR3 protein: CASSLAWGQDYEQYF

J gene: TRBJ2-3
V gene: TRBV2
clone size: .
D gene: .
CDR3 DNA: TGTGCCAGCAGTCCTACAGGGAACACTAGAACGGATACGCAGTATTTT
CDR3 protein: CASSPTGNTRTDTQYF

J gene: TRBJ1-2
V gene: TRBV15
clone size: .
D gene: .
CDR3 DNA: TGTGCCACCAGCAGAGATCGGGAGGTGGTTAATGGCTACACCTTC
CDR3 protein: CATSRDREVVNGYTF

J gene: TRBJ1-3
V gene: TRBV2
clone size: .
D gene: .
CDR3 DNA: TGTGCCAGCAGTGAATCGGTGACAGCTGGGGGAAACACCATATATTTT
CDR3 protein: CASSESVTAGGNTIYF

J gene: TRBJ2-7
V gene: TRBV7-9
clone size: .
D gene: .
CDR3 DNA: TGTGCCAGCAGCTTGGGGAGGAGTTCCTACGAGCAGTACTTC
CDR3 protein: CASSLGRSSYEQYF

J gene: TRBJ1-5
V gene: TRBV7-2
clone size: .
D gene: .
CDR3 DNA: TGTGCCAGCAGCAGGACTGGAGGGCCGGGCAATCAGCCCCAGCATTTT
CDR3 protein: CASSRTGGPGNQPQHF

J gene: TRBJ2-7
V gene: TRBV5-1
clone size: .
D gene: .
CDR3 DNA: TGCGCCAGCAGCTCCCTGGGGGACGAGCAGTACTTC
CDR3 protein: CASSSLGDEQYF

J gene: TRBJ1-2
V gene: TRBV18
clone size: .
D gene: .
CDR3 DNA: TGTGCCAGCTCGCTGACAGCTAACTATGGCTACACCTTC
CDR3 protein: CASSLTANYGYTF

J gene: TRBJ1-2
V gene: TRBV20-1
clone size: .
D gene: .
CDR3 DNA: TGCACCCCATGGGGAGGCTATGGCTACACCTTC
CDR3 protein: CTPWGGYGYTF

J gene: TRBJ2-6
V gene: TRBV4-1
clone size: once
D gene: TRBD1
CDR3 DNA: TGCGCCAGCAGCCAAGCGAACAGGGGGCTTGGGGCCAACGTCCTGACTTTC
CDR3 protein: CASSQANRGLGANVLTF

J gene: TRBJ2-2
V gene: TRBV5-1
clone size: once
D gene: TRBD1
CDR3 DNA: TGCGCCAGCAGCCCCAGACAGGGCCAAACCGGGGAGCTGTTTTTT
CDR3 protein: CASSPRQGQTGELFF

J gene: TRBJ1-1
V gene: TRBV28
clone size: .
D gene: .
CDR3 DNA: TGTGCCAGCAGTTCGACCTTGTGGGCTTTCTTT
CDR3 protein: CASSSTLWAFF

J gene: TRBJ1-5
V gene: TRBV5-1
clone size: .
D gene: .
CDR3 DNA: TGCGCCAGCACCCCGGACGGAGACCTAAATCAGCCCCAGCATTTT
CDR3 protein: CASTPDGDLNQPQHF

J gene: TRBJ1-6
V gene: TRBV7-2
clone size: .
D gene: .
CDR3 DNA: TGTGCCAGCAGCCCGTATAATTCACCCCTCCACTTT
CDR3 protein: CASSPYNSPLHF

J gene: TRBJ1-1
V gene: TRBV28
clone size: .
D gene: TRBD1
CDR3 DNA: TGTGCCAGCAGTTTCGAACAGGGGGGGAGCACTGAAGCTTTCTTT
CDR3 protein: CASSFEQGGSTEAFF

J gene: TRBJ1-2
V gene: TRBV30
clone size: .
D gene: .
CDR3 DNA: TGTGCCTGGAGTGTACTGAGTAGTTGGACGGGAGCAAGCTACACCTTC
CDR3 protein: CAWSVLSSWTGASYTF

J gene: TRBJ2-5
V gene: TRBV5-1
clone size: .
D gene: TRBD1
CDR3 DNA: TGCGCCAGCAGCGCTCAGGGGGCAGGAGAGACCCAGTACTTC
CDR3 protein: CASSAQGAGETQYF

J gene: TRBJ2-7
V gene: TRBV15
clone size: .
D gene: .
CDR3 DNA: TGTGCCACCAGCAGAGCGGGGACCTACGAGCAGTACTTC
CDR3 protein: CATSRAGTYEQYF

J gene: TRBJ2-1
V gene: TRBV5-1
clone size: .
D gene: .
CDR3 DNA: TGCGCCAGCTCCAGTCCTAGCAGTCAGAACATTTACAATGAGCAGTTCTTC
CDR3 protein: CASSSPSSQNIYNEQFF

J gene: TRBJ2-1
V gene: TRBV13
clone size: .
D gene: .
CDR3 DNA: TGTGCCAGCAGTGGGGGGACAGCACGATACAATGAGCAGTTCTTC
CDR3 protein: CASSGGTARYNEQFF

J gene: TRBJ2-2
V gene: TRBV6-1
clone size: .
D gene: .
CDR3 DNA: TGTGCCAGCAGGAACACCGGGGAGCTGTTTTTT
CDR3 protein: CASRNTGELFF

J gene: TRBJ2-7
V gene: TRBV18
clone size: .
D gene: .
CDR3 DNA: TGTGCCAGCTCTCTGTACTCGGAGAGAACCTACGAGCAGTACTTC
CDR3 protein: CASSLYSERTYEQYF

J gene: TRBJ2-7
V gene: TRBV28
clone size: .
D gene: .
CDR3 DNA: TGTGCCAGCAGTAGGCGGGACGGAGGATACGAGCAGTACTTC
CDR3 protein: CASSRRDGGYEQYF

J gene: TRBJ1-5
V gene: TRBV19
clone size: .
D gene: .
CDR3 DNA: TGTGCCAGTAGTATAGCGGGTGGCATGACCATAGGCAATCAGCCCCAGCATTTT
CDR3 protein: CASSIAGGMTIGNQPQHF

J gene: TRBJ2-5
V gene: TRBV4-2
clone size: .
D gene: TRBD2
CDR3 DNA: TGTGCCAGCAGCCGAAATAGCGGGAATACTCAAGAGACCCAGTACTTC
CDR3 protein: CASSRNSGNTQETQYF

J gene: TRBJ2-7
V gene: TRBV5-5
clone size: .
D gene: .
CDR3 DNA: TGTGCCAGCAGCTTGGATGGCAGACCCTCCTACGAGCAGTACTTC
CDR3 protein: CASSLDGRPSYEQYF

J gene: TRBJ2-7
V gene: TRBV19
clone size: .
D gene: TRBD1
CDR3 DNA: TGTGCCAGTAGTATCGCCGGGACAGGGTTCCACGAGCAGTACTTC
CDR3 protein: CASSIAGTGFHEQYF

J gene: TRBJ2-3
V gene: TRBV19
clone size: .
D gene: .
CDR3 DNA: TGTGCCAGTAGTACAGGGTTTCGGGATACGCAGTATTTT
CDR3 protein: CASSTGFRDTQYF

J gene: TRBJ2-7
V gene: TRBV6-5
clone size: .
D gene: TRBD1
CDR3 DNA: TGTGCCAGCAGGCTCGGACAGGGACCTTACGAGCAGTACTTC
CDR3 protein: CASRLGQGPYEQYF

J gene: TRBJ2-7
V gene: TRBV5-1
clone size: .
D gene: TRBD1
CDR3 DNA: TGCGCCAGCCCGGACAGGGGTTATGAGCAGTACTTC
CDR3 protein: CASPDRGYEQYF

J gene: TRBJ1-3
V gene: TRBV5-1
clone size: .
D gene: .
CDR3 DNA: TGCGCCAGCAGCCAAAGGGGAATTGGGCCTGGAAACACCATATATTTT
CDR3 protein: CASSQRGIGPGNTIYF

J gene: TRBJ2-1
V gene: TRBV5-1
clone size: .
D gene: .
CDR3 DNA: TGCGCCAGCAGCTTTGTTCAGGGTTCCTACAATGAGCAGTTCTTC
CDR3 protein: CASSFVQGSYNEQFF

J gene: TRBJ1-5
V gene: TRBV6-1
clone size: .
D gene: .
CDR3 DNA: TGTGCCAGCAGTCCTCCCAGTAGCAATCAGCCCCAGCATTTT
CDR3 protein: CASSPPSSNQPQHF